This entry lists 22 T cell receptor beta chains sequenced from one sample in a study of T cells in Graves' hyperthyroidism and ophthalmopathy. Template material for amplifying TCR beta CDR3 regions consisted of RNA transcripts. Researchers ran a first-round RT-PCR on the TCR CDR3 using the HTBI primer set. TCRdb re-called the multiplex PCR reads with MiXCR, one entry per CDR3 protein. Of around 300,000 distinct CDR3 sequences in the sample, about an eighth were seen once. The specimen sequenced was blood. These receptors were collected from a woman aged 25 to 39 with Graves' hyperthyroidism that later progressed to Graves' ophthalmopathy.

This clonotype was observed at least ten times. The CDR3 sequence is CATSDLTSGKETQYF. CDR3 DNA: TGTGCCACCAGTGACCTTACTAGCGGGAAAGAGACCCAGTACTTC. V gene TRBV24-1 combines with J gene TRBJ2-5; TRBD2 agrees at 10 bases. The CDR3 length is 15 residues. V shed 4 bases and J 3 bases; nucleotides not matched to a gene: 4. CDR1 is KGHDR, CDR2 SFDVKD, per germline.

This clonotype was detected ten times or more. Here the CDR3 reads CAVNGLAVPYEQYF. CDR3 coding DNA: TGTGCAGTCAACGGGCTAGCGGTGCCCTACGAGCAGTACTTC. The genes are TRBV30 and TRBJ2-7; TRBD2 agrees at 7 bases. Germline loops: CDR1 GTSNPN, CDR2 SVGIG (reference sequence). The CDR3 is 14 amino acids.

This clonotype was counted between two and nine times. V and J are TRBV27 and TRBJ2-1, with TRBD2 identical over 10 bases. V shed 10 bases and J 7 bases; nucleotides not matched to a gene: 7. The CDR3 has 13 residues. Germline CDR1 is MNHEY and CDR2 is SMNVEV (reference sequence). The CDR3 spells CATSSSGRNEQFF. The CDR3 DNA is TGTGCCACCTCCTCTAGCGGGAGAAATGAGCAGTTCTTC.

In its sample, this clonotype was seen many times. This CDR3 is CASNTYEGASNQPQHF. The CDR3 DNA is TGTGCCAGCAATACATATGAGGGGGCTAGCAATCAGCCCCAGCATTTT. The V gene is TRBV6-1, the J gene TRBJ1-5, with 7 bases identical to TRBD1. With V trimmed by 7 bases and J by 0 bases, 9 bases remained unmatched. The CDR3 consists of 16 residues. CDR1 and CDR2 (germline): MNHNS, SASEGT.

This clonotype was detected only a few times. The chain couples TRBV7-9 to TRBJ1-5; possible D gene TRBD1, 5 bases. The V and J ends lost 6 bases and 4 bases respectively, with 16 bases between them. The CDR3 contains 15 residues. Germline assignment: CDR1 SEHNR and CDR2 FQNEAQ (reference sequence). CDR3: CASSQGRLGNQPQHF. The DNA for the CDR3 is TGTGCCAGCAGTCAGGGACGTCTCGGGAATCAGCCCCAGCATTTT.

This clonotype was seen repeatedly, ten times or more. The J gene is TRBJ2-7, the V gene TRBV20-1, with D tentatively TRBD1 or TRBD2 (5 bases each). V dropped 3 bases and J dropped 9 bases, with 21 bases sitting between them. Germline assignment: CDR1 DFQATT and CDR2 SNEGSKA (reference sequence). CDR3 length: 14 residues. CDR3 loop: CSASPGTELSAQYF. The CDR3 nucleotides read TGCAGTGCTAGTCCCGGGACGGAACTCTCGGCGCAGTACTTC.

This clonotype appeared many times. This rearrangement joins TRBV3-1 to TRBJ2-3; 11 bases line up with TRBD2. The junction had 1 base not matched to a gene; V was cut back by 3 bases and J by 2 bases. The CDR3 totals 15 residues. CDR1 LGHDT and CDR2 YNNKEL come from the germline V gene (reference sequence). The CDR3 DNA is TGTGCCAGCAGCCAGACTAGCGGGACCACAGATACGCAGTATTTT. Translated: CASSQTSGTTDTQYF.

This clonotype was picked up many times. The CDR3 loop is CASSIEGGYTEAFF. CDR3 nucleotide sequence: TGTGCCAGTAGTATAGAGGGCGGGTACACTGAAGCTTTCTTT. The chain carries TRBV19 and TRBJ1-1; D unclear. In germline, CDR1 is LNHDA, CDR2 SQIVND (reference sequence). V was shortened by 0 bases and J by 3 bases, with 8 bases between the two germline ends. This CDR3 spans 14 amino acids.

This clonotype was observed many times. The chain carries TRBV20-1 and TRBJ1-1, with a weak D call TRBD1 (6 bases). The CDR3 contains 14 residues. The germline gives CDR1 DFQATT, CDR2 SNEGSKA (reference sequence). V shed 0 bases and J shed 5 bases, with 13 bases lying between them. Here the CDR3 DNA reads TGCAGTGCTAGAGATCCGGGGGGCGGGACTGAAGCTTTCTTT. This sequence encodes CSARDPGGGTEAFF.

This clonotype was counted ten times or more. The gene calls are TRBV28 and TRBJ2-5; perhaps D is TRBD1 or TRBD2 (5 bases each). Deletions cut 10 bases from V and 5 bases from J, with 20 bases between. Germline assignment: CDR1 MDHEN and CDR2 SYDVKM. The CDR3 extends over 14 amino acids. In nucleotides, the CDR3 is TGTGCCACTGATACCGTGGCCGAGGGGGAGACCCAGTACTTC. Amino acids: CATDTVAEGETQYF. Based on the CDR3 plus reference TRBV28 and TRBJ2-5, the full variable domain is DVKVTQSSRYLVKRTGEKVFLECVQDMDHENMFWYRQDPGLGLRLIYFSYDVKMKEKGDIPEGYSVSREKKERFSLILESASTNQTSMYLCATDTVAEGETQYFGPGTRLLVL.

Notes on this clonotype: Possible read error: a much larger clone is one base away. The V and J genes are TRBV20-1 and TRBJ2-7, with D tentatively TRBD2 (6 bases). Germline CDR1 is DFQATT and CDR2 is SNEGSKA (reference sequence). The CDR3 loop spans 12 amino acids. The CDR3 sequence: CSATGTQYEQHF. The CDR3 bases are TGCAGTGCTACCGGGACTCAGTACGAGCAGCACTTC.

The V call is TRBV15, the J call TRBJ2-6; D possibly uses TRBD1 or TRBD2 (5 bases each). Germline values: CDR1 LNHNV, CDR2 YYDKDF (reference sequence). V lost 7 bases, J lost 2 bases, and 18 bases lay in between. The length of the CDR3 is 17 residues. The CDR3 DNA reads TGTGCCACCACCGGGGTAGGGGTCTCAACTGGGGCCAACGTCCTGACTTTC. It is translated as CATTGVGVSTGANVLTF.

The chain joins TRBV6-1 to TRBJ2-2, with a weak D call TRBD1 (6 bases). Germline CDR1 and CDR2: MNHNS and SASEGT. The CDR3 extends over 18 amino acids. With 6 bases removed from V and 7 bases from J, the gap between germline ends came to 27 bases. DNA of the CDR3: TGTGCCAGCAGCACGGGACCCGGGTCAGGGGTGGTTAACGGGGAGCTGTTTTTT. Amino acid sequence: CASSTGPGSGVVNGELFF.

This clonotype occurred a few times. The gene calls are TRBV15 and TRBJ1-3; TRBD1 matches 10 bases. CDR1 and CDR2 (germline): LNHNV, YYDKDF (reference sequence). Losses at the gene ends were 3 bases for V and 2 bases for J; bases not matched to a gene: 4. This CDR3 comprises 16 residues. The CDR3 sequence: CATSRGQGNAGNTIYF. CDR3 sequence (DNA): TGTGCCACCAGCAGGGGACAGGGGAACGCTGGAAACACCATATATTTT.

In its sample, this clonotype was seen a few times. In DNA, the CDR3 is TGTGCCAGCAGCCAAGACCTGGGGAGCTCACCCCTCCACTTT. Encoded protein: CASSQDLGSSPLHF. The J gene is TRBJ1-6, the V gene TRBV4-2; D not resolved. Germline CDR1 reads LGHNA; CDR2 reads YNFKEQ. V lost 0 bases and J 10 bases, leaving 10 bases between the germline ends. This CDR3 has 14 residues.

In this sample, this clonotype turned up many times. This rearrangement joins TRBV7-2 to TRBJ1-4, with a possible D match to TRBD1 (5 bases). V lost 4 bases and J lost 4, with 10 bases in between. The CDR3 is 14 amino acids. CDR1 is SGHTA, CDR2 FQGNSA, per germline. The CDR3 loop is CASSSGRNNEKLFF. CDR3 DNA: TGTGCCAGCAGCTCGGGACGGAATAATGAAAAACTGTTTTTT.

This clonotype appeared many times. The chain carries TRBV5-6 and TRBJ2-3; the D is unclear. The CDR3 totals 18 residues. V was cut by 3 bases and J by 5 bases, with 25 bases left in between. CDR1 and CDR2 from the germline V gene are SGHDT and YYEEEE. The CDR3 coding sequence is TGTGCCAGCAGCTGGGCTTCCTGGACCCACTGGAAGGGAGATACGCAGTATTTT. Translated, it gives CASSWASWTHWKGDTQYF.

This clonotype was detected ten times or more. The rearrangement uses TRBV11-1 and TRBJ2-5; weak D call: TRBD1 (6 bases). V was clipped by 5 bases and J by 5 bases, with 18 bases between them. Germline V gene sequence: CDR1 SGHAT, CDR2 FQDESV (reference sequence). This CDR3 spans 15 amino acids. The CDR3 sequence is CASSRDTYREETQYF. The CDR3 DNA reads TGTGCCAGCAGCCGAGACACCTACAGGGAGGAGACCCAGTACTTC.

V is TRBV20-1 and J is TRBJ2-5, with D uncertain. The germline CDR1 and CDR2 sequences are DFQATT and SNEGSKA (reference sequence). This CDR3 has 15 amino acids. V was trimmed by 1 base and J by 5 bases, leaving 17 bases between them. The CDR3 DNA follows: TGCAGTGCTAGAGGTTCCTTGTCGCCCTTGGAGACCCAGTACTTC. This sequence encodes CSARGSLSPLETQYF.

This clonotype occurred many times. The V and J genes are TRBV28 and TRBJ2-7; D remains unclear. The CDR3 is 13 amino acids. Trimming stripped 4 bases from V and 3 bases from J, with 10 bases between. Germline CDR1 is MDHEN and CDR2 is SYDVKM. The CDR3 region is CASSSLDGYEQYF. In DNA form, the CDR3 reads TGTGCCAGCAGTTCACTGGACGGCTACGAGCAGTACTTC.

This clonotype was found many times. The gene calls are TRBV5-1 and TRBJ1-5; 7 bases fit TRBD1. The CDR3 extends over 15 amino acids. Germline CDR1 reads SGHRS; CDR2 reads YFSETQ. The V and J ends lost 0 bases and 4 bases, in that order; junction bases with no gene match: 4. The CDR3 loop reads CASSLEGTVNQPQHF. The DNA for the CDR3 is TGCGCCAGCAGCTTGGAGGGGACAGTAAATCAGCCCCAGCATTTT.

There are a few counts of this clonotype. This sequence joins TRBV19 and TRBJ2-7, with D tentatively TRBD1 (6 bases). CDR1 and CDR2 (germline): LNHDA, SQIVND (reference sequence). The CDR3 has 14 amino acids. Trimming took 2 bases from V and 0 from J, leaving 8 bases between them. CDR3 residues: CASSIQGYSYEQYF. In DNA, the CDR3 is TGTGCCAGTAGTATACAGGGGTACTCCTACGAGCAGTACTTC.